This record covers a single T cell receptor beta chain. V shed 3 bases and J shed 10 bases, with 10 bases lying between them. The CDR3 sequence is 13 residues long. Germline-derived CDR1 and CDR2 are ENHRY and SYGVKD. This sample was included in a study of chemoradiotherapy in HPV16-positive cancers. Repeated repertoire sampling spanned the course of chemoradiotherapy. This table comes from immunoSEQ multiplex PCR, and its TCRdb copy is limited to in-frame clones, with some not included. Of roughly 6,200 clones listed, roughly 84% are singletons. The starting material was tumor tissue, obtained from a patient who underwent chemoradiotherapy. The V call is TRBV10-3, the J call TRBJ1-6; no definite D call. This TCR derives from a human donor with HPV-associated anogenital cancer. The CDR3 loop is CAISDDRSSPLHF. CDR3 bases: TGTGCCATCAGTGACGATCGGAGCTCACCCCTCCACTTT.